The next 8 T cell receptor beta chains were all read from a single sample in a study of T cells in women clearing cervical HPV infection (dated by TCRdb to 2016 to 2018). The library was obtained by the immunoSEQ multiplex PCR assay. TCRdb provides this immuneACCESS table in a form limited to in-frame rearrangements. Some clones are lacking; in checked studies, under half of them reflect an unresolved V gene, and why the rest are absent is not known. The sample's own table lists tens of thousands of clones. 15% to 20% of the sample belongs to the ten largest clones. Source material: blood buffy coat. These receptors originate from a woman aged 18-70 years with a cervical HPV16 infection that either progressed to CIN3+ or cleared (not recorded which).

A word on this clone: The sequence runs out 3 residues before the end of the CDR3; the remainder is reconstructed from the germline J gene. The V call is TRBV7-2, the J call TRBJ2-2, with D perhaps matching TRBD1 (5 bases). Germline V gene data show CDR1 as SGHTA and CDR2 as FQGNSA. The length of the CDR3 is 13 residues. CDR3 DNA (partial): TGTGCCAGCAGCTTTCGCAGGGATGAAAAG. Translating gives CASSFRRDEK. The entire CDR3 sequence reads CASSFRRDEKLFF. Combining the CDR3 with reference TRBV7-2 and TRBJ2-2 gives the whole variable domain GAGVSQSPSNKVTEKGKDVELRCDPISGHTALYWYRQSLGQGLEFLIYFQGNSAPDKSGLPSDRFSAERTGGSVSTLTIQRTQQEDSAVYLCASSFRRDEKLFFGEGSRLTVL.

As regards this clone: From the germline J gene comes the end of the CDR3, since the read stops 3 residues before it. The chain is built from TRBV19 and TRBJ1-2, with D hard to call. CDR1 is LNHDA and CDR2 is SQIVND in the germline V gene (reference sequence). V lost 0 bases to trimming and J lost 0 bases, with 8 bases between them. CDR3 size: 15 residues. CDR3 DNA (partial): TGTGCCAGTAGTATAGAACCGGTCGCTAACTATGGC. Translating it yields CASSIEPVANYG. The entire CDR3 protein is CASSIEPVANYGYTF.

A word on this clone: The CDR3 end is not reached by the read, which stops 3 residues before it; the germline J gene fills it in. This chain uses TRBV23-1 with TRBJ2-2, with TRBD1 matching over 10 bases. TRBV23-1 is labeled an ORF, and its function is uncertain. CDR3 size: 17 residues. The ends lost 0 bases at V and 3 bases at J; junction bases unmatched: 4. The CDR3: CASSQSRTGGDTGELFF. The covered CDR3 bases are TGCGCCAGCAGTCAATCGAGGACAGGGGGAGACACCGGGGAG.

For this clone: The missing CDR3 end, 3 residues past where the read stops, is filled in from the germline J gene. This sequence joins TRBV5-4 and TRBJ2-7; D ambiguous. Per the germline V gene, CDR1 is SGHNT and CDR2 is YYREEE (reference sequence). V shed 4 bases and J shed 6 bases, with 17 bases lying between them. CDR3 length: 14 amino acids. CDR3 loop: CASSPNPLGFEQYF. The CDR3 DNA, read in part, is TGTGCCAGCAGCCCGAACCCCCTAGGATTCGAG.

CDR3 in amino acids: CASHSGGYGQYF. The sequenced part of the CDR3 DNA is TGTGCCAGTCATTCAGGGGGATATGGT. This sequence joins TRBV19 and TRBJ2-4; TRBD1 matches 7 bases. The read comes to an end 3 residues before the CDR3 does, leaving the germline J gene to fill in the end. The CDR3 sequence is 12 residues long. Germline V lookup: CDR1 LNHDA, CDR2 SQIVND (reference sequence).

Points on this clone: The CDR3 is cut off 3 residues early in the read; its end comes from the germline J gene. The chain carries TRBV7-3 and TRBJ1-2, with TRBD1 matching over 7 bases. Germline values: CDR1 SGHTA, CDR2 FQGTGA. The CDR3 totals 16 residues. Trimming took 2 bases from V and 7 from J; bases not matched to a gene: 13. The CDR3 protein is CASSLGPQGGGSGYTF. CDR3 DNA (partial): TGTGCCAGCAGCTTAGGGCCCCAAGGAGGGGGCAGTGGC.

Concerning this clone itself: The read halts 3 residues ahead of the CDR3 end, with the missing end drawn from the germline J gene. The chain links TRBV2 to TRBJ2-1; D perhaps matches TRBD2 (5 bases). CDR1 and CDR2 from the germline V gene are SNHLY and FYNNEI. This CDR3 is built from 15 residues. V gave up 7 bases and J gave up 9 bases, with 22 bases separating them. CDR3 region: CASTDLNGLAGEQFF. CDR3 DNA (partial): TGTGCCAGCACTGACCTGAATGGGCTAGCTGGTGAG.

Worth noting for this clone: The read falls 3 residues short of the CDR3 end, and the missing part is taken from the germline J gene. V gene TRBV7-9 combines with J gene TRBJ2-7, with D perhaps being TRBD1 or TRBD2 (7 bases each). Between the trimmed V and J ends, which lost 6 bases and 4 bases, there was a span of 19 bases. The germline V gene has CDR1 SEHNR and CDR2 FQNEAQ (reference sequence). This CDR3 spans 15 amino acids. Partial CDR3 DNA: TGTGCCAGCAGATCGGTCGGGGAGGGGGCGTACGAG. It codes for CASRSVGEGAYE. The CDR3 reads in full as CASRSVGEGAYEQYF.